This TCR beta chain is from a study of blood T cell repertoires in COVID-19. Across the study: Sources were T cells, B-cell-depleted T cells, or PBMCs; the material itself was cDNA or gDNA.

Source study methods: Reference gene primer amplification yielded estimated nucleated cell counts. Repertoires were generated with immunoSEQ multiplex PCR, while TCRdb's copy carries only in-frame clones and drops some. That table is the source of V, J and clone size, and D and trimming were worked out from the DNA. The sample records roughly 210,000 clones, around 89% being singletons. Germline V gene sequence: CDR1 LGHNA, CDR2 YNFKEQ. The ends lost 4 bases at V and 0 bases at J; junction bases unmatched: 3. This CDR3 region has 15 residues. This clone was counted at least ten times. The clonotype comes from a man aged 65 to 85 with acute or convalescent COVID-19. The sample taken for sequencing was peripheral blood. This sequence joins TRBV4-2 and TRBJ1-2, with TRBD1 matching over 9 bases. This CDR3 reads CASSRDRETNYGYTF. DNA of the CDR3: TGTGCCAGCAGCCGGGACAGGGAGACTAACTATGGCTACACCTTC.